The 9 T cell receptor beta chains listed next were all sequenced from one sample in a study of OX40 agonist ivuxolimab in advanced cancers. Some clones are missing from TCRdb's copy, which holds only in-frame ones; the method was immunoSEQ multiplex PCR. The sample contains approximately 68,000 clones, more than 80% of which appear only once. The sample in question was CD4+ or CD8+ T cells sorted from blood, obtained in a trial of the OX40 agonist ivuxolimab. The receptor set was obtained from an adult with an advanced solid tumor such as melanoma, head and neck, liver or kidney cancer.

The chain combines TRBV5-1 with TRBJ2-7, with 7 bases fitting TRBD2. CDR1 is SGHRS, CDR2 YFSETQ, per germline. This CDR3 is built from 17 residues. Trimming took 0 bases from V and 3 from J; bases not matched to a gene: 12. CDR3 in DNA: TGCGCCAGCAGCTTGGGGTTCGGGGGGACCTACCGCTACGAGCAGTACTTC. It encodes CASSLGFGGTYRYEQYF.

The rearrangement joins TRBV6-4 to TRBJ1-6, with D perhaps matching TRBD1 (5 bases). Germline V gene data show CDR1 as MRHNA and CDR2 as SNTAGT. There are 15 residues in the CDR3. Trimming left V 6 bases short and J 0 bases short, with 9 bases between. The chain's CDR3 is CASRAGSSYNSPLHF. In nucleotides, the CDR3 is TGTGCCAGCAGGGCAGGGAGCTCCTATAATTCACCCCTCCACTTT.

The J gene is TRBJ1-3, the V gene TRBV7-9; 9 bases match TRBD1. The CDR3 extends over 15 amino acids. Germline assignment: CDR1 SEHNR and CDR2 FQNEAQ (reference sequence). J gave up 2 bases and V 8 bases, and 7 bases lay outside the gene matches. CDR3 loop: CASSGQGGAGNTIYF. CDR3 DNA: TGTGCCAGCTCGGGACAGGGAGGTGCTGGAAACACCATATATTTT.

J is TRBJ1-2 and V is TRBV7-9; TRBD1 might be the D (6 bases). The ends were cut back, 3 bases at V and 8 bases at J, with 10 bases in the middle. This CDR3 is built from 12 residues. Germline V gene sequence: CDR1 SEHNR, CDR2 FQNEAQ (reference sequence). CDR3 residues: CASSFRQEGYTF. CDR3 nucleotides: TGTGCCAGCAGCTTTCGACAGGAAGGCTACACCTTC.

V gene TRBV12-2 combines with J gene TRBJ1-5. TRBV12-2 has pseudogene status. The CDR3 is 16 residues long. This CDR3 is CASRFEGQDSNQPQHF. The DNA for the CDR3 is TGTGCAAGTCGCTTCGAGGGTCAGGATAGCAATCAGCCCCAGCATTTT.

The chain joins TRBV12-5 to TRBJ2-5; 9 positions agree with TRBD1. Per the germline V gene, CDR1 is LGHNT and CDR2 is FRNRAP. The J segment lost 4 bases and the V segment lost 7 bases, leaving 7 bases of the junction unmatched. The CDR3 runs 14 residues. The DNA for the CDR3 is TGTGCTAGTGCCCCCGCGACAGGGGGAGAGACCCAGTACTTC. Amino acid sequence: CASAPATGGETQYF.

V is TRBV5-1 and J is TRBJ2-5, with a tentative D call TRBD1 (5 bases). Germline V lookup: CDR1 SGHRS, CDR2 YFSETQ. The CDR3 runs 14 residues. Deletions cut 3 bases from V and 5 bases from J, with 14 bases between. CDR3 region: CASSWDGARETQYF. CDR3 in DNA: TGCGCCAGCAGCTGGGATGGGGCGCGGGAGACCCAGTACTTC. Complete variable domain (other parts from reference TRBV5-1 and TRBJ2-5): KAGVTQTPRYLIKTRGQQVTLSCSPISGHRSVSWYQQTPGQGLQFLFEYFSETQRNKGNFPGRFSGRQFSNSRSEMNVSTLELGDSALYLCASSWDGARETQYFGPGTRLLVL.

The chain has TRBV9 and TRBJ2-4; 15 bases line up with TRBD2. V lost 6 bases, J lost 7 bases, and 8 bases stayed unmatched. CDR3 size: 16 residues. In germline, CDR1 is SGDLS, CDR2 YYNGEE. CDR3 DNA: TGTGCCAGCATGCCGGGACTAGCGGGGGGATCGAACATTCAGTACTTC. Amino acid sequence: CASMPGLAGGSNIQYF.

This chain connects TRBV5-1 to TRBJ1-4; no clear D gene. V was pared by 0 bases and J by 7 bases, with 13 bases between. CDR3 length: 15 amino acids. The germline V gene encodes CDR1 SGHRS and CDR2 YFSETQ. The CDR3 region is CASSLVRGVGEKLFF. The CDR3 bases are TGCGCCAGCAGCTTGGTTCGGGGTGTAGGTGAAAAACTGTTTTTT. Using reference TRBV5-1 and TRBJ1-4 for the parts outside the CDR3, the full variable domain is KAGVTQTPRYLIKTRGQQVTLSCSPISGHRSVSWYQQTPGQGLQFLFEYFSETQRNKGNFPGRFSGRQFSNSRSEMNVSTLELGDSALYLCASSLVRGVGEKLFFGSGTQLSVL.